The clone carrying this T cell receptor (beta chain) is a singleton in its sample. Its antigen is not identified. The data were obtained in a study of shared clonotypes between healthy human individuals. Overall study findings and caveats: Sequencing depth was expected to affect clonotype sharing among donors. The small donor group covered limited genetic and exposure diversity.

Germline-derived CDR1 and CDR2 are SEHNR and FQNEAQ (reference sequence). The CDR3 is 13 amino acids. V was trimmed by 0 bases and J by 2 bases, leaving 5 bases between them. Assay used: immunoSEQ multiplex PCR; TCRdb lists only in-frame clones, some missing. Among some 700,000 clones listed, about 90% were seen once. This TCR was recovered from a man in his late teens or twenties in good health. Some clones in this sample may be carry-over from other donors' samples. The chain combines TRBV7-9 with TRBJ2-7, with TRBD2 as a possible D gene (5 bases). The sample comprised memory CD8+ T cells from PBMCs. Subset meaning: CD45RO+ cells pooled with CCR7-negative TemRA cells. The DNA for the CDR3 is TGTGCCAGCAGCTTAGCGGAGGCCTACGAGCAGTACTTC. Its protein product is CASSLAEAYEQYF.